The T cell receptor (beta chain) under discussion was sequenced for a study of PD-L1 blockade in urothelial cancer (dated by TCRdb to 2015 to 2018). In terms of the full investigation: Therapy was started in the mid-2010s for all patients, and atezolizumab 1,200 mg was administered intravenously every 3 weeks. About 85% of the roughly 29 patients were identified as males with urothelial cancer of bladder origin, and a prior smoking history was reported by 18 of 29 patients. A median of 141,255 T cells and 80,000 or so unique TCRs was obtained from blood samples, and a median clonality of approximately 0.08 was observed. Whole exome sequencing and RNA sequencing of pretreatment tumors were performed alongside TCR sequencing in the same patients. Somatic, immune and clinical correlates of response to PD-L1 blockade with atezolizumab in urothelial cancer were the focus of an exploratory multi-omic analysis. Durable clinical benefit was achieved by nine patients and was not achieved by 20 patients. Durable clinical benefit meant progression-free survival longer than 6 months, and TCR features were also tested against progression-free and overall survival. Blood samples were analyzed 3 weeks after the start of treatment (second dose) and 6 weeks after the start of treatment. An ECOG performance status of 0 or 1 was recorded for the patients, and 0 to 3 prior chemotherapy regimens had been received by the patients. Pretreatment tumor samples and matched peripheral blood, collected serially before and after atezolizumab treatment, underwent TCR sequencing. Pretreatment blood TCR-seq was available for 27 to 30 patients, at least one posttreatment blood collection was obtained for around 24 patients, and tumor TCR-seq was available for around 24 patients. Findings and caveats that apply to the study as a whole: Small sample size (n ≈ 30) and many exploratory analyses mean the results are intended to be hypothesis-generating. At 3 weeks after the start of treatment, tumor-associated TCR clones in peripheral blood had expanded more in patients with durable benefit (n of about 20, p = 0.022). A pretreatment peripheral blood TCR clonality below the median was linked to improved progression-free and overall survival.

This clone has only a few counts. What antigen it recognizes has not been identified. It has no much larger one-base neighbor in the sample; base qualities were not kept. Synthetic TCR analog templates were spiked into each PCR so that absolute template abundance could be estimated from read counts. The immunoSEQ assay was used to amplify TCRbeta CDR3 regions from genomic DNA with bias-controlled V and J gene primers. Sequencing of rearranged TCRbeta segments was done at approximately 20X coverage. As for the original processing: Clustering was used to correct sequencing errors, and CDR3s were annotated against IMGT to assign V, D and J genes. Downstream analyses used only productive TCRbeta rearrangements, leaving out any out-of-frame or stop-codon sequences. Clonality was calculated as one minus the Shannon entropy normalized by the log of the number of unique productive sequences. Clones differing between time points or between blood and tumor were identified by Fisher's exact test with Benjamini-Hochberg correction at adjusted p below 0.01. In its TCRdb copy, this immuneACCESS table keeps in-frame sequences only and misses some clones. Where compared with another copy, unresolved V genes explain less than half of these, and the others have no known cause. V and J calls and clone size come straight from that table; D and trimming were deduced from the DNA. A total of about 41,000 clones appear in this sample, about 88% of them only once. Roughly 2.5% of the sample goes to the ten largest clones.

From a lookup of the germline V gene, CDR1 and CDR2 are SGHRS and YFSETQ. V sheds 0 bases and J sheds 0 bases, leaving 11 bases between their ends. The CDR3 measures 16 amino acids from cysteine to phenylalanine. The CDR3 DNA has 48 bases and is translated from base 1. The time point label corresponds to: peripheral blood 6 weeks after treatment start. The cohort included 25 to 30 patients with locally advanced or metastatic urothelial carcinoma who were treated at Memorial Sloan Kettering on a trial protocol. Peripheral blood mononuclear cells were collected pretreatment and during treatment, at between 1 and 8 total time points per patient. The Qiagen DNeasy Blood extraction kit was used to purify genomic DNA from total PBMCs and tumor samples. PBMCs were collected pretreatment and during treatment and were isolated and stored as previously described.

This TCR was sampled from an older man with urothelial cancer. The V and J genes are TRBV5-1 and TRBJ2-3, with the identity of the D gene unclear. This material consisted of PBMCs, taken around atezolizumab (anti-PD-L1) treatment. For the CDR3, the sequence is CASSLVLGASTDTQYF. The sequenced DNA: TGCGCCAGCAGCTTGGTTCTGGGCGCGAGCACAGATACGCAGTATTTT.